One sample yielded the 8 T cell receptor beta chains listed below, sequenced in a study of OX40 agonist ivuxolimab in advanced cancers. TCRdb keeps only in-frame clones here, not all; method: immunoSEQ multiplex PCR. The sample has about 76,000 clones, approximately 90% seen once; the top ten hold roughly 0.98%. Sequenced material: CD4+ or CD8+ T cells sorted from blood, taken in a trial of the OX40 agonist ivuxolimab. The receptors come from an adult with an advanced solid tumor such as melanoma, head and neck, liver or kidney cancer.

The chain employs TRBV27 and TRBJ2-3; 8 bases fit TRBD2. This CDR3 contains 18 residues. With V trimmed by 5 bases and J by 6 bases, 19 bases remained unmatched. Germline V gene sequence: CDR1 MNHEY, CDR2 SMNVEV (reference sequence). The CDR3, as DNA: TGTGCCAGCAGTCGTACATGGGCTAGCGGGCTGGGTTGGGATACGCAGTATTTT. It codes for CASSRTWASGLGWDTQYF.

The rearrangement links TRBV15 to TRBJ1-2; D is perhaps TRBD1 (5 bases). Looked up from germline, CDR1 is LNHNV and CDR2 is YYDKDF (reference sequence). This CDR3 has 16 amino acids. Trimming took 3 bases from V and 7 from J, leaving 21 bases between them. CDR3 residues: CATSRGFGQGLFGYTF. CDR3 sequence (DNA): TGTGCCACCAGCAGGGGTTTTGGGCAGGGTCTTTTTGGCTACACCTTC.

The chain joins TRBV27 to TRBJ2-3, with D unresolved. The germline V gene encodes CDR1 MNHEY and CDR2 SMNVEV (reference sequence). The V and J ends lost 6 bases and 2 bases respectively, with 12 bases between them. CDR3 length: 14 amino acids. The CDR3 coding sequence is TGTGCCAGCAGGTCGGTCTTCTACACAGATACGCAGTATTTT. Translated, it gives CASRSVFYTDTQYF.

The CDR3 DNA is TGTGCCAGCAGCCCTCCGGGGACAGCGGTTTCTTACAATGAGCAGTTCTTC. Translated, it gives CASSPPGTAVSYNEQFF. The chain links TRBV9 to TRBJ2-1; 7 bases map to TRBD1. V gave up 4 bases and J gave up 4 bases; unmatched junction bases: 14. The V gene's germline CDR1 is SGDLS and CDR2 YYNGEE. This CDR3 comprises 17 residues.

The chain is built from TRBV6-6 and TRBJ2-3; D gene unclear. Germline CDR1 MNHNY, CDR2 SVGAGI (reference sequence). V gave up 4 bases and J gave up 0 bases, with 8 bases separating them. This CDR3 comprises 14 residues. The CDR3 nucleotides are TGTGCCAGCAGTTTGGGGTCGAGCACAGATACGCAGTATTTT. This encodes CASSLGSSTDTQYF.

J is TRBJ2-6 and V is TRBV19; D remains ambiguous. Trimming shortened V by 9 bases and J by 0 bases, and 15 bases separated the two germline ends. Per the germline V gene, CDR1 is LNHDA and CDR2 is SQIVND (reference sequence). The CDR3 totals 16 residues. CDR3 amino acids: CASGAGISSGANVLTF. The CDR3 DNA is TGTGCCAGCGGAGCTGGGATAAGCTCTGGGGCCAACGTCCTGACTTTC.

J is TRBJ2-1 and V is TRBV11-2; D is possibly TRBD1 or TRBD2 (6 bases each). V was cut by 6 bases and J by 5 bases, with 17 bases left in between. The CDR3 is 15 amino acids. The germline gives CDR1 SGHAT, CDR2 FQNNGV. The CDR3 region is CASSQGGGRDNEQFF. The CDR3 region has the DNA TGTGCCAGCAGTCAAGGGGGAGGTAGGGACAATGAGCAGTTCTTC.

The J gene is TRBJ1-5, the V gene TRBV6-6; D unclear. The CDR3 totals 11 residues. The germline gives CDR1 MNHNY, CDR2 SVGAGI (reference sequence). V dropped 4 bases and J dropped 6 bases, with 4 bases sitting between them. The CDR3 DNA is TGTGCCAGCAGTTTCGGTCAGCCCCAGCATTTT. Translation: CASSFGQPQHF.